This TCR beta chain was recorded in a study of cytotoxic CD8 clonotypes in ibrutinib-treated CLL. Findings and limits, study-wide: Sampling times, which were not matched between the groups, differed between sustained-remission patients and progressing patients.

The CDR3 contains 14 residues. Germline CDR1 SEHNR, CDR2 FQNEAQ (reference sequence). V lost 1 base and J lost 7; bases outside the gene matches: 6. As concerns this clone: Its antigen is not identified.

Here immunoSEQ multiplex PCR was the method, and the copy in TCRdb shows in-frame clones only, minus some. This sample has around 150,000 clones, with 80% found just once. The source of about 2 micrograms of genomic DNA for TCR beta libraries was cryopreserved PBMCs. This chain uses TRBV7-9 with TRBJ1-2, with TRBD1 matching over 7 bases. The sequence derives from a human donor with chronic lymphocytic leukemia. The source was PBMCs, collected after 36 months of ibrutinib treatment. CDR3 amino acids: CASSLDAGGTGYTF. The CDR3 DNA is TGTGCCAGCAGCTTAGACGCAGGGGGGACTGGCTACACCTTC. Supplemented by reference TRBV7-9 and TRBJ1-2, the full variable domain reads DTGVSQNPRHKITKRGQNVTFRCDPISEHNRLYWYRQTLGQGPEFLTYFQNEAQLEKSRLLSDRFSAERPKGSFSTLEIQRTEQGDSAMYLCASSLDAGGTGYTFGSGTRLTVV.